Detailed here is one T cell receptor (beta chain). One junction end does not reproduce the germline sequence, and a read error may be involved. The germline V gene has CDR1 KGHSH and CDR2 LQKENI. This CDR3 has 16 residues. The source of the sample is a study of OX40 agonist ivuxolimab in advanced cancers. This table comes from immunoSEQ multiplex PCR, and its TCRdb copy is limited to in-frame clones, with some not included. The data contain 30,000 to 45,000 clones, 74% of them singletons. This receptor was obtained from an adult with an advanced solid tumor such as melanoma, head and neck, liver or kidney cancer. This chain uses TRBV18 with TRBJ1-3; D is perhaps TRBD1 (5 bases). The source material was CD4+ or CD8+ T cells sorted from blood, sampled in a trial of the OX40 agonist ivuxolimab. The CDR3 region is CASSPRQQHSGNTIYF. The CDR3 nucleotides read TGTGCCAGCTCCCCACGACAGCAACACTCTGGAAACACCATATATTTT.